These 10 T cell receptor beta chains share one sample of origin, sequenced in a study of blood T cell repertoires in COVID-19. Profiled with immunoSEQ multiplex PCR; TCRdb holds only in-frame clones, not every one. The sample yields hundreds of thousands of clones, about 80% seen once. The sequencing sample was made of peripheral blood. The source of these receptors is a woman aged 45 to 65 who had recovered from COVID-19.

The chain links TRBV24-1 to TRBJ2-6; D is perhaps TRBD1 (6 bases). Germline CDR1 and CDR2: KGHDR and SFDVKD. Trimming removed 4 bases at V and 4 bases at J, with 13 bases between. The CDR3 has 16 residues. The CDR3 DNA reads TGTGCCACCAGTGAACGCAGGGGAGCCGGGGCCAACGTCCTGACTTTC. This sequence encodes CATSERRGAGANVLTF.

The chain has TRBV5-5 and TRBJ1-1, with 12 bases matching TRBD1. Germline V gene lookup returns CDR1 SGHKS and CDR2 YYEKEE (reference sequence). This CDR3 has 16 residues. The ends lost 3 bases at V and 8 bases at J; junction bases unmatched: 11. The CDR3 loop is CASSYGTGGEGTEAFF. The CDR3 region has the DNA TGTGCCAGCAGCTATGGGACAGGGGGCGAGGGTACCGAAGCTTTCTTT.

The gene calls are TRBV9 and TRBJ2-1; 10 nucleotides align to TRBD1. Germline V gene data show CDR1 as SGDLS and CDR2 as YYNGEE. This CDR3 has 14 residues. The V and J ends lost 4 bases and 7 bases, in that order; junction bases with no gene match: 5. CDR3 nucleotide sequence: TGTGCCAGCAGCTCCCCGGGACAGGGGAATGAGCAGTTCTTC. The encoded protein is CASSSPGQGNEQFF.

CDR3 sequence reads: CASRTGQGGEQYF. The CDR3 DNA reads as TGTGCCAGTAGAACTGGACAGGGGGGCGAGCAGTACTTC. This chain links TRBV19 with TRBJ2-7; 10 bases are a match to TRBD1. The CDR3 loop spans 13 amino acids. In germline, CDR1 is LNHDA, CDR2 SQIVND (reference sequence). With V trimmed by 6 bases and J by 6 bases, 5 bases remained unmatched. Together with reference TRBV19 and TRBJ2-7, the CDR3 gives the full variable domain: DGGITQSPKYLFRKEGQNVTLSCEQNLNHDAMYWYRQDPGQGLRLIYYSQIVNDFQKGDIAEGYSVSREKKESFPLTVTSAQKNPTAFYLCASRTGQGGEQYFGPGTRLTVT.

The chain combines TRBV24-1 with TRBJ2-2; TRBD1 agrees at 8 bases. J lost 5 bases, V lost 2 bases, and 3 bases had no gene match. Germline CDR1 and CDR2: KGHDR and SFDVKD. The CDR3 consists of 15 residues. The CDR3, as DNA: TGTGCCACCAGTGATTCAGGGGGCGTTACCGGGGAGCTGTTTTTT. This codes for CATSDSGGVTGELFF.

The gene calls are TRBV5-1 and TRBJ2-3; D perhaps matches TRBD1 (5 bases). CDR1 and CDR2 from the germline V gene are SGHRS and YFSETQ. The CDR3 runs 16 residues. Trimming shortened V by 1 base and J by 2 bases, and 14 bases separated the two germline ends. The CDR3 DNA is TGCGCCAGCAGCTTGCAAACAGGCGGTAACACAGATACGCAGTATTTT. Encoded protein: CASSLQTGGNTDTQYF.

V is TRBV9 and J is TRBJ2-1; 9 bases align to TRBD2. The germline V gene has CDR1 SGDLS and CDR2 YYNGEE. J lost 4 bases, V lost 1 base, and 15 bases had no gene match. CDR3 length: 19 amino acids. Here the CDR3 reads CASSVSARGASGAYNEQFF. CDR3 nucleotides: TGTGCCAGCAGCGTAAGCGCCCGGGGGGCTAGCGGGGCATACAATGAGCAGTTCTTC.

The chain combines TRBV7-2 with TRBJ2-3; 13 bases are shared with TRBD2. V shed 4 bases, J shed 5 bases, and the junction held 9 bases outside the gene matches. This CDR3 has 17 residues. Germline V gives CDR1 SGHTA, CDR2 FQGNSA. The CDR3: CASSSSLLAGGRDTQYF. CDR3 bases: TGTGCCAGCAGCTCCTCTTTACTAGCGGGGGGGCGAGATACGCAGTATTTT.

The chain recombines TRBV19 with TRBJ2-5; a weak D match, TRBD1 (6 bases). Trimming removed 1 base at V and 7 bases at J, with 16 bases between. The CDR3 contains 15 residues. Germline V lookup: CDR1 LNHDA, CDR2 SQIVND (reference sequence). CDR3 sequence: CASSIVGRGRGTQYF. As DNA, the CDR3 is TGTGCCAGTAGTATAGTAGGCAGGGGCCGCGGGACCCAGTACTTC.

The chain combines TRBV12-3 or TRBV12-4 with TRBJ1-2, with 9 bases identical to TRBD1. V dropped 7 bases and J dropped 8; count of bases not matched to a gene: 8. The CDR3 sequence is 13 residues long. Here the CDR3 reads CASNDGQGWGYTF. Written as DNA, the CDR3 is TGTGCCAGCAACGATGGACAGGGGTGGGGCTACACCTTC.